This T cell receptor (beta chain) is from a study of T cell repertoires and HLA-DP antigens. Repertoires were generated with immunoSEQ multiplex PCR, while TCRdb's copy carries only in-frame clones and drops some. The data contain roughly 73,000 clones, about 80% of them seen just once; the ten biggest clones take up roughly 1.4%. In regard to this clone: No antigen is known for it.

CDR3 size: 12 residues. Trimming removed 0 bases from V and 7 bases from J, with 9 bases in between. Germline CDR1 and CDR2: GTSNPN and SVGIG (reference sequence). This TCR came from a man aged 55-75 years in good health and CMV-seronegative. The chain combines TRBV30 with TRBJ1-1; D might be TRBD1 (5 bases). The specimen was CD4+ T cells from PBMCs. In DNA, the CDR3 is TGTGCCTGGAGTGTAGTGGGGCGTGAAGCTTTCTTT. Protein: CAWSVVGREAFF.